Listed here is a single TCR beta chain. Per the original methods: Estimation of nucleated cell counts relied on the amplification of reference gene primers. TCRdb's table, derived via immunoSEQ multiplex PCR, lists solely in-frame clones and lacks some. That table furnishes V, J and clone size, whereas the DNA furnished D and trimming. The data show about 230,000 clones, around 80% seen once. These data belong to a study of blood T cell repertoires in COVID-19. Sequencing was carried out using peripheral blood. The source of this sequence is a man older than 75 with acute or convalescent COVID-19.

As DNA, the CDR3 is TGTGCCAGCAGCTTAGACAGGCTCAACGAGCAGTACTTC. Protein product: CASSLDRLNEQYF. The chain combines TRBV7-8 with TRBJ2-7, with D tentatively TRBD1 (5 bases). This CDR3 has 13 residues. Germline V gene sequence: CDR1 SGHVS, CDR2 FQNEAQ. Trimming took off 1 base at V and 5 bases at J, with 9 bases between the two ends.